The clone carrying this T cell receptor beta chain has at least ten counts. The sample is drawn from a study of T cells after posttransplantation cyclophosphamide. V dropped 4 bases and J dropped 2 bases, with 3 bases sitting between them. Germline V gives CDR1 LGHNT, CDR2 FRNRAP. CDR3 size: 11 residues. Measured with immunoSEQ multiplex PCR; TCRdb has only the in-frame clones, and not every one. This repertoire holds 35,000 to 40,000 clones, and none appear only once. The TCR comes from a man aged 50-60 years in good health, CMV-negative, and a related stem cell transplant donor. The chain links TRBV12-5 to TRBJ2-7; no clear D gene. Sequencing input: PBMCs. CDR3 protein: CASGSTYEQYF. For the CDR3, the DNA is TGTGCTAGTGGTTCCACCTACGAGCAGTACTTC. Supplemented by reference TRBV12-5 and TRBJ2-7, the full variable domain reads DARVTQTPRHKVTEMGQEVTMRCQPILGHNTVFWYRQTMMQGLELLAYFRNRAPLDDSGMPKDRFSAEMPDATLATLKIQPSEPRDSAVYFCASGSTYEQYFGPGTRLTVT.